This T cell receptor (beta chain) was recorded in a study of spatial heterogeneity in lung cancer (dated by TCRdb to about 2019). With regard to the full study: Donors were some 67 patients with early-stage, untreated non-small cell lung cancer from the lung TRACERx cohort. Follow-up PBMC samples were sequenced whenever the samples were available, and the median time to follow-up was around 2 years after resection. Beta-chain transcripts were consistently detected in greater numbers than alpha-chain transcripts, which likely reflected higher beta-chain transcript abundance. In the raw uncorrected reads, each unique combination of TCR and UMI appeared more than ten times on average. In non-small cell lung cancer, the study made a quantitative comparison of TCR alpha and beta repertoires among multiple tumor regions, matched nontumor lung and blood. Nonsynonymous mutation counts, determined by whole-exome sequencing of tumor tissue, were related to features of the TCR repertoire. Both alpha and beta chains were TCR-sequenced in roughly 200 tumor regions, fewer than 80 matched nontumor lung samples and roughly 50 PBMC samples obtained at surgery. What the study reported, not specific to this receptor: Ubiquitous expanded tumor TCRs were found in blood more often at tumor resection than at routine follow-up. Only around 15 patients were included in the comparisons of baseline and follow-up blood repertoires. Additional single-cell paired TCR alpha and beta sequencing was considered necessary to confirm, at a functional level, the hypothesis that regional TCRs recognize regional mutations.

In light of the paper, this sample's time point label describes: blood at routine non-recurrence follow-up after resection. TCR sequencing used whole RNA extracted from tumor and nontumor lung tissue, or from cryopreserved PBMC samples, without cell sorting. Only patients with enough RNA available from two or more tumor regions were chosen for TCR sequencing. From the cysteine through the phenylalanine, the CDR3 covers 16 amino acids. Only the CDR3 region is kept as DNA, spanning 48 bases read in frame from base 1. The germline V gene yields KGHDR for CDR1 and SFDVKD for CDR2. V loses 5 bases of germline sequence and J loses 7 bases, and the interval between the two ends is 22 bases. This clonotype was recorded a few times. Its binding antigen is unknown. No clone much larger than this one lies a single base away; base qualities are absent. Receptor libraries were prepared by 5' RACE. Sequencing instrument: NextSeq 500. The TCR library protocol attached a unique molecular identifier to each TCR cDNA molecule to allow correction of PCR and sequencing errors. The published analysis was carried out like this. Decombinator tools were used for TCR identification, UMI-based error correction and CDR3 extraction. Expanded TCRs were defined as those above a frequency of 2 per 1,000, corresponding to the top 1% of the tumor frequency distribution. Renyi diversity was computed with the R vegan package after each repertoire had been subsampled 100 times to 5,000 TCRs. CDR3 similarity networks were built from amino acid triplet string-kernel similarity, with CDR3s being connected when pairwise similarity was above 0.82. TCRdb reprocessed the public reads (quality trimming at Q25 with fastp, clone calling with MiXCR) and kept in-frame beta chains. Entries that share a CDR3 protein sequence are merged under the most common genes and DNA. These V and J calls rely on TCRdb rather than the paper's analysis. This sample lists roughly 70,000 distinct CDR3 sequences; around 9.3% were detected once. The top ten clonotypes cover 1.9% of the sample.

This receptor was obtained from a female donor with early-stage non-small cell lung cancer. The rearranged chain carries TRBV24-1 and TRBJ1-1, with TRBD1 as a weak D call on 5 bases. The sequenced sample was PBMCs, obtained at follow-up. The CDR3 has the sequence CATSARVGQGKIEAFF. The DNA is TGTGCCACCAGTGCTAGGGTGGGGCAGGGTAAAATTGAAGCTTTCTTT.